These T cell receptor beta chains were read from a single sample in a study of control samples from healthy donors and cancer patients. This table comes from immunoSEQ multiplex PCR, and its TCRdb copy is limited to in-frame clones, with some not included. The table records some 160,000 clones, roughly 94% of them present only once. The sequencing sample was made of blood. These receptors were collected from a woman in her forties in good health. Each CDR3 is given with its conserved first and last residue. D genes are given only for firm matches. Clone sizes are given selectively: once, few, many, or a class where the clone is expanded.

>TRBJ2-5|TRBV4-1|NA|TRBD2
CASSQAGTSGGLETQYF
TGCGCCAGCAGCCAAGCCGGGACTAGCGGGGGGTTAGAGACCCAGTACTTC
>TRBJ1-4|TRBV11-2|NA|NA
CASSLGGREKLFF
TGTGCCAGCAGCTTGGGAGGTCGGGAAAAACTGTTTTTT
>TRBJ1-3|TRBV2|NA|NA
CASRSDRGNTIYF
TGTGCCAGCCGCTCAGACAGGGGAAACACCATATATTTT
>TRBJ1-1|TRBV6-2/TRBV6-3|NA|NA
CASSPGLTEAFF
TGTGCCAGCAGTCCGGGCCTCACTGAAGCTTTCTTT
>TRBJ2-7|TRBV29-1|NA|NA
CSVDTSNSYEQYF
TGCAGCGTCGACACCAGCAACTCCTACGAGCAGTACTTC
>TRBJ2-7|TRBV6-5|NA|NA
CASRMGPSVYEQYF
TGTGCCAGCAGAATGGGGCCATCCGTATACGAGCAGTACTTC
>TRBJ2-1|TRBV10-3|NA|NA
CAISVAPRNNEQFF
TGTGCCATCAGTGTAGCGCCGCGCAACAATGAGCAGTTCTTC
>TRBJ1-1|TRBV7-9|NA|NA
CASSLVRMNTEAFF
TGTGCCAGCAGCTTAGTAAGAATGAACACTGAAGCTTTCTTT
>TRBJ1-4|TRBV4-3|NA|TRBD1
CASSHQIRRGTGDEKLFF
TGCGCCAGCAGCCACCAAATACGGCGTGGGACAGGGGATGAAAAACTGTTTTTT
>TRBJ1-5|TRBV6-1|NA|NA
CASSEEGLISNQPQHF
TGTGCCAGCAGTGAAGAGGGACTTATTAGCAATCAGCCCCAGCATTTT
>TRBJ1-2|TRBV7-2|NA|TRBD1
CASSLDSGTDSGGYTF
TGTGCCAGCAGCCTGGATTCCGGGACAGATAGTGGAGGCTACACCTTC
>TRBJ1-1|TRBV5-4|NA|NA
CASSLDSRDVAFF
TGTGCCAGCAGCTTGGACAGCCGGGACGTCGCTTTCTTT
>TRBJ2-5|TRBV9|NA|TRBD2
CASSFRGLAGLTGETQYF
TGTGCCAGCAGCTTCCGGGGACTAGCGGGACTTACGGGAGAGACCCAGTACTTC
>TRBJ1-5|TRBV6-5|few|NA
CASSYSRADQPQHF
TGTGCCAGCAGTTACTCGAGGGCAGATCAGCCCCAGCATTTT
>TRBJ2-3|TRBV9|NA|TRBD2
CASSLGGVADTQYF
TGTGCCAGCAGCCTTGGGGGGGTCGCAGATACGCAGTATTTT
>TRBJ2-3|TRBV7-3|few|NA
CASSLTGGAGNTQYF
TGTGCCAGCAGCTTAACGGGGGGTGCGGGAAATACGCAGTATTTT
>TRBJ2-3|TRBV5-6|NA|TRBD2
CASSWARTSGSPDTQYF
TGTGCCAGCAGCTGGGCTCGGACTAGCGGGAGTCCAGATACGCAGTATTTT
>TRBJ1-5|TRBV7-2|once|TRBD1
CASSITPGQSNQPQHF
TGTGCCAGCAGTATTACCCCGGGACAGAGCAATCAGCCCCAGCATTTT
>TRBJ2-1|TRBV7-7|NA|TRBD1
CASSPLSRDRSSSSFF
TGTGCCAGCAGCCCGCTGTCCCGGGACAGGTCAAGCAGTTCTTTCTTC